These T cell receptor beta chains were read from a single sample in a study of T cell responses to AZD1222 COVID-19 vaccine. TCRdb's table, derived via immunoSEQ multiplex PCR, lists solely in-frame clones and lacks some. The data show about 97,000 clones, more than 75% seen once. Sample: peripheral blood, taken 28 days after the second AZD1222 dose. Receptor source: an adult who received the AZD1222 COVID-19 vaccine. CDR3s include the opening cysteine and the closing phenylalanine or tryptophan.

CASSIAGASNYEQYF,TRBV19,TRBJ2-7
CASRKGNYEQYF,TRBV28,TRBJ2-7
CASSYPGARTDTQYF,TRBV6-6,TRBJ2-3
CASSGGTAHRYTQYF,TRBV5-5,TRBJ2-3
CASSPLQEAFF,TRBV12-3/TRBV12-4,TRBJ1-1
CASSPLGENEQFF,TRBV7-2,TRBJ2-1
CASSFSDRGTYEQYF,TRBV28,TRBJ2-7
CASSPAGTHMNTEAFF,TRBV7-8,TRBJ1-1
CASSSFIRGYEQYF,TRBV5-6,TRBJ2-7
CASSTTAPGTEAFF,TRBV6-5,TRBJ1-1
CASSSGGTGTYEQYF,TRBV7-6,TRBJ2-7
CASSLQGLLNTEAFF,TRBV7-3,TRBJ1-1
CASSQGGPAISGNTIYF,TRBV3-1/TRBV3-2,TRBJ1-3
CASSGHPEQYF,TRBV2,TRBJ2-7
CASSTAGTVGEKLFF,TRBV5-1,TRBJ1-4